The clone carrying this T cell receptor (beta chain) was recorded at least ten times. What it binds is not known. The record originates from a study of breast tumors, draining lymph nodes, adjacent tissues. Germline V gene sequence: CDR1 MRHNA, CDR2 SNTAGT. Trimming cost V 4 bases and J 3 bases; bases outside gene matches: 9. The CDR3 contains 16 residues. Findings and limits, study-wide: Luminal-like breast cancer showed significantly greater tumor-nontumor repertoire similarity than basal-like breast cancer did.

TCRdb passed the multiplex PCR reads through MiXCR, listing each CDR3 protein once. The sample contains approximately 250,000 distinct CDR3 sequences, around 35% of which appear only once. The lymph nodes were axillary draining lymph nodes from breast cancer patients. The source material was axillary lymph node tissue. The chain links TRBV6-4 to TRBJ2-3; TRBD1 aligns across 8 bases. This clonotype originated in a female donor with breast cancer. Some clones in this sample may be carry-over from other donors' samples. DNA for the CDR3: TGTGCCAGCAGTGGGGCAGGGGGCGAAGTGACAGATACGCAGTATTTT. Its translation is CASSGAGGEVTDTQYF.